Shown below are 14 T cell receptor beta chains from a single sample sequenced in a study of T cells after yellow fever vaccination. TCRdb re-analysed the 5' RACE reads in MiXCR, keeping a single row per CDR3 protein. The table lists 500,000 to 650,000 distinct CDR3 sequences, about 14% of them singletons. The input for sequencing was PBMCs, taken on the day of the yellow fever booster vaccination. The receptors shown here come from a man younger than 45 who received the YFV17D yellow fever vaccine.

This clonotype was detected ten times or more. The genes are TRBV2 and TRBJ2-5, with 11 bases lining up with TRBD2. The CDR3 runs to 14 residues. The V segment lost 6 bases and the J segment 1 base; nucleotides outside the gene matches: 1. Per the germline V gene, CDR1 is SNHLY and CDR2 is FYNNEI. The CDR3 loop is CASSGTSGQETQYF. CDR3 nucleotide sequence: TGTGCCAGCAGCGGGACTAGCGGCCAAGAGACCCAGTACTTC.

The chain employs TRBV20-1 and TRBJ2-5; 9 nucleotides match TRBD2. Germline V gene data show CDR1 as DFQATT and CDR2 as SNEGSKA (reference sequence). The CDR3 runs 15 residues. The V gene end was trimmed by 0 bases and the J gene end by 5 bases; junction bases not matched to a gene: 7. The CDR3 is CSARDMREGVETQYF. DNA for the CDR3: TGCAGTGCTAGAGATATGCGGGAGGGCGTGGAGACCCAGTACTTC.

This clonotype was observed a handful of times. This CDR3 reads CASSPAGRIAGYTF. CDR3 DNA sequence: TGTGCCAGCAGCCCCGCCGGGAGAATAGCTGGCTACACCTTC. This chain connects TRBV7-2 to TRBJ1-2; D gene uncertain. The CDR3 is made up of 14 amino acids. Germline V gene sequence: CDR1 SGHTA, CDR2 FQGNSA. V gave up 5 bases and J gave up 7 bases, with 17 bases separating them.

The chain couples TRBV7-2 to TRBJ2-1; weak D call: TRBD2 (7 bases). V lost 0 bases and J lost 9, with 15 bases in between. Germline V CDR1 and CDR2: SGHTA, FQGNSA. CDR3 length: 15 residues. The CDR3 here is CASSLALGGGSEQFF. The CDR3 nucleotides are TGTGCCAGCAGCTTAGCGTTGGGAGGGGGGAGTGAGCAGTTCTTC.

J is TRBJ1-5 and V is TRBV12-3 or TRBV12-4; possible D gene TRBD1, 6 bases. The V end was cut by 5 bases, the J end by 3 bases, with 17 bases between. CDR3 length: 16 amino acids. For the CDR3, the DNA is TGTGCCAGCAGTCTCCTTCCGGGACAAATCAATCAGCCCCAGCATTTT. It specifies CASSLLPGQINQPQHF.

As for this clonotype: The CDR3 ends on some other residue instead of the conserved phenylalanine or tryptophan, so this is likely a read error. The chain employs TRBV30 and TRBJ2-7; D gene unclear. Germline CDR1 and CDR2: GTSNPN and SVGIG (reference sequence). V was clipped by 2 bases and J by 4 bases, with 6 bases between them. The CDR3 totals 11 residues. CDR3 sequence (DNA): TGTGCCTGGAGTAGAGGTTACGAGCAGTACTTG. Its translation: CAWSRGYEQYL.

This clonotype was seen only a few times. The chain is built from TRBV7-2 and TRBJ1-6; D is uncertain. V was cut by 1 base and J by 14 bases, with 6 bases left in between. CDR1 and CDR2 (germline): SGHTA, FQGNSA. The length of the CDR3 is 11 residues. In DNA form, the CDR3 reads TGTGCCAGCAGCTTAGAGCATGCCCTCCACTTT. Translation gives CASSLEHALHF.

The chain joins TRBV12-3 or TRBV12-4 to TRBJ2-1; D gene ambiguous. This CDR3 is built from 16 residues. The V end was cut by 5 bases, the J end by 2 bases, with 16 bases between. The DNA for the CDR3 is TGTGCCAGCAGTCCCCCGGGTCAGGCTACCTACAATGAGCAGTTCTTC. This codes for CASSPPGQATYNEQFF.

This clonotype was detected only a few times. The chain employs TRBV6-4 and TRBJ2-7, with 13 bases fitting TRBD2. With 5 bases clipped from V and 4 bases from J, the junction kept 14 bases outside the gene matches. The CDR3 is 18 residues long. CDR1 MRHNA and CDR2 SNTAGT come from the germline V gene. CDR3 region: CASSRLAGGGTLSYEQYF. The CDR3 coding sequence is TGTGCCAGCAGTAGACTAGCGGGAGGAGGGACCTTGAGTTACGAGCAGTACTTC.

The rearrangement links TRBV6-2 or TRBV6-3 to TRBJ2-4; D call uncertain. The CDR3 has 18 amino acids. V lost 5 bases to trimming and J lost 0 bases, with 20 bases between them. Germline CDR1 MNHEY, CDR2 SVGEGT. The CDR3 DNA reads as TGTGCCAGCAGTAACCACCGACCCCTGGGGATAGCCAAAAACATTCAGTACTTC. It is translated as CASSNHRPLGIAKNIQYF.

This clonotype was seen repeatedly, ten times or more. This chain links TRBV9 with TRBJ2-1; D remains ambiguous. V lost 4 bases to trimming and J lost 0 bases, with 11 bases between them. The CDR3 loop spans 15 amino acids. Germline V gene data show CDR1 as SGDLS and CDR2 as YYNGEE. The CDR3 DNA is TGTGCCAGCAGCCTTCACAGCGACTCCTACAATGAGCAGTTCTTC. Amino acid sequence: CASSLHSDSYNEQFF.

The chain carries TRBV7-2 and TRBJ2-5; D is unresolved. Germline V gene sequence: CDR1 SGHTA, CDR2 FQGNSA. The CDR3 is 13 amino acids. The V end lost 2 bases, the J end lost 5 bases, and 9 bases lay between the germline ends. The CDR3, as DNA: TGTGCCAGCAGCTTAAGACCTCTGGAGACCCAGTACTTC. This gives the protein CASSLRPLETQYF.

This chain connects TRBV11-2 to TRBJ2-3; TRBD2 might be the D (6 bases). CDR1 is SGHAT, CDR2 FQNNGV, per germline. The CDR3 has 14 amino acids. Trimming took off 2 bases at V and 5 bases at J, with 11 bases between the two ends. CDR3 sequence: CASSLRGAGDTQYF. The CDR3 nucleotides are TGTGCCAGCAGCTTACGGGGAGCGGGAGATACGCAGTATTTT.

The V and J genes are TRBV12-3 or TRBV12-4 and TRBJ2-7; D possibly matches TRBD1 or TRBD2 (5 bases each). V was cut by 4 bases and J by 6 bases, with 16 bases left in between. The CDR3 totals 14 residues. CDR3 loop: CASSWGRGFGEQYF. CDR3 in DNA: TGTGCCAGCAGTTGGGGCCGGGGCTTTGGCGAGCAGTACTTC.